One sample yielded the 30 T cell receptor beta chains listed below, sequenced in a study of T cell changes during pregnancy in multiple sclerosis. Only in-frame clones appear in the TCRdb table, and some are missing; sequencing was by immunoSEQ multiplex PCR. The sample lists roughly 99,000 clones, 80% to 95% occurring once. This specimen consisted of peripheral blood, obtained in the third trimester of pregnancy. The receptors come from a female donor in good health, enrolled as a control in a pregnancy study.

The V gene is TRBV4-3, the J gene TRBJ1-2, with 8 bases lining up with TRBD1. CDR1 is LGHNA, CDR2 YSLEER, per germline. The CDR3 loop spans 15 amino acids. J gave up 4 bases and V 0 bases, and 4 bases lay outside the gene matches. The CDR3 DNA follows: TGCGCCAGCAGCCAAGACAGGGGGCTTGGCTATGGCTACACCTTC. This codes for CASSQDRGLGYGYTF.

This clone was recorded once. J is TRBJ2-7 and V is TRBV13; a weak D match, TRBD2 (7 bases). The CDR3 is made up of 12 amino acids. V gave up 5 bases and J gave up 8 bases, with 13 bases separating them. The germline V gene encodes CDR1 PRHDT and CDR2 FYEKMQ (reference sequence). The chain's CDR3 is CASSLEGGQQYF. The CDR3 DNA is TGTGCCAGCAGCCTAGAGGGGGGGCAGCAGTACTTC.

V usage is TRBV4-3 and J usage is TRBJ1-2; 8 bases line up with TRBD1. The V gene's germline CDR1 is LGHNA and CDR2 YSLEER. V lost 2 bases to trimming and J lost 8 bases; unmatched junction nucleotides: 10. The CDR3 spans 15 residues. This CDR3 reads CASSQLRTGQSGYTF. The CDR3, as DNA: TGCGCCAGCAGCCAATTAAGGACAGGGCAGTCAGGCTACACCTTC.

The chain recombines TRBV14 with TRBJ2-1; D possibly corresponds to TRBD1 (6 bases). Trimming shortened V by 8 bases and J by 4 bases, and 12 bases separated the two germline ends. The germline V gene encodes CDR1 SGHDN and CDR2 FVKESK. This CDR3 is built from 13 residues. The CDR3 spells CASRDNKYNEQFF. The CDR3 region has the DNA TGTGCCAGCCGGGACAATAAGTACAATGAGCAGTTCTTC. Filled out from reference TRBV14 and TRBJ2-1, the complete variable domain reads EAGVTQFPSHSVIEKGQTVTLRCDPISGHDNLYWYRRVMGKEIKFLLHFVKESKQDESGMPNNRFLAERTGGTYSTLKVQPAELEDSGVYFCASRDNKYNEQFFGPGTRLTVL.

This sequence joins TRBV6-6 and TRBJ1-5, with 8 bases fitting TRBD1. The CDR3 spans 15 residues. Germline CDR1 reads MNHNY; CDR2 reads SVGAGI (reference sequence). V dropped 2 bases and J dropped 7; count of bases not matched to a gene: 7. Written as DNA, the CDR3 is TGTGCCAGCAGTTACCCTCAGGGGGCGGGGCAGCCCCAGCATTTT. Amino acids: CASSYPQGAGQPQHF.

The CDR3 nucleotides read TGTGCCAGCAGTTCGGGATTCCGCGAGCAGTACTTC. Translating gives CASSSGFREQYF. The V gene is TRBV6-5, the J gene TRBJ2-7; maybe TRBD2 (5 bases). The CDR3 has 12 amino acids. V gave up 4 bases and J gave up 6 bases, with 10 bases separating them. Germline V CDR1 and CDR2: MNHEY, SVGAGI.

The gene calls are TRBV18 and TRBJ2-2, with 10 bases identical to TRBD1. Germline V gives CDR1 KGHSH, CDR2 LQKENI. The CDR3 contains 17 residues. The V gene end was trimmed by 3 bases and the J gene end by 4 bases; junction bases not matched to a gene: 8. In nucleotides, the CDR3 is TGTGCCAGCTCACCGGGCGGGACAGGGGAAGGCACCGGGGAGCTGTTTTTT. As protein: CASSPGGTGEGTGELFF.

The genes are TRBV19 and TRBJ2-1; 10 bases line up with TRBD1. J was trimmed by 13 bases and V by 9 bases; bases with no gene match: 9. Germline assignment: CDR1 LNHDA and CDR2 SQIVND (reference sequence). CDR3 length: 12 amino acids. The chain's CDR3 is CASGTGEWYQFF. Here the CDR3 DNA reads TGTGCCAGCGGGACAGGGGAATGGTATCAGTTCTTC.

The rearrangement uses TRBV2 and TRBJ1-1; the match to TRBD1 covers 7 bases. V trimming: 3 bases; J trimming: 1 base; junction bases outside the gene matches: 2. The CDR3 totals 14 residues. Germline CDR1 SNHLY, CDR2 FYNNEI. The CDR3 nucleotides are TGTGCCAGCAGTGAGACAGGGACGAACACTGAAGCTTTCTTT. It yields the protein CASSETGTNTEAFF.

V gene TRBV12-5 combines with J gene TRBJ2-5; no clear D. The V end lost 5 bases, the J end lost 5 bases, and 12 bases lay between the germline ends. Germline loops: CDR1 LGHNT, CDR2 FRNRAP. There are 13 residues in the CDR3. The CDR3 DNA follows: TGTGCTAGTGGTCACCGGGTGGTGGAGACCCAGTACTTC. It yields the protein CASGHRVVETQYF. The variable domain in full, with the rest retrieved from reference TRBV12-5 and TRBJ2-5, is DARVTQTPRHKVTEMGQEVTMRCQPILGHNTVFWYRQTMMQGLELLAYFRNRAPLDDSGMPKDRFSAEMPDATLATLKIQPSEPRDSAVYFCASGHRVVETQYFGPGTRLLVL.

The V gene is TRBV7-9, the J gene TRBJ2-7; TRBD1 matches at 8 bases. Germline lookup yields CDR1 SEHNR and CDR2 FQNEAQ (reference sequence). V dropped 5 bases and J dropped 4; count of bases not matched to a gene: 10. This CDR3 is built from 15 residues. The CDR3 sequence is CASSMITGGKYEQYF. The CDR3 bases are TGTGCCAGCAGCATGATAACAGGGGGAAAGTACGAGCAGTACTTC.

This chain uses TRBV23-1 with TRBJ2-7; no definite D call. TRBV23-1 qualifies as an ORF whose function is uncertain. Between the trimmed V and J ends, which lost 10 bases and 0 bases, there was a span of 16 bases. The CDR3 covers 14 residues. The CDR3 DNA sequence: TGCGCCACCCTCCTAAACCCCCACTCCTACGAGCAGTACTTC. Protein product: CATLLNPHSYEQYF.

This clone was seen only once. This chain links TRBV19 with TRBJ1-2; TRBD1 agrees at 8 bases. CDR1 LNHDA and CDR2 SQIVND come from the germline V gene (reference sequence). The CDR3 is 14 residues long. V shed 5 bases, J shed 2 bases, and the junction held 4 bases outside the gene matches. The CDR3 here is CASSVTGGNYGYTF. The CDR3 coding sequence is TGTGCCAGTAGTGTCACAGGGGGGAACTATGGCTACACCTTC.

The V gene is TRBV9, the J gene TRBJ2-1, with 9 bases fitting TRBD1. The CDR3 extends over 16 amino acids. CDR1 is SGDLS, CDR2 YYNGEE, per germline. The ends lost 4 bases at V and 0 bases at J; junction bases unmatched: 5. Written as DNA, the CDR3 is TGTGCCAGCAGCCCCGGACAGGGGAACTCCTACAATGAGCAGTTCTTC. As protein: CASSPGQGNSYNEQFF. Filled out from reference TRBV9 and TRBJ2-1, the complete variable domain reads DSGVTQTPKHLITATGQRVTLRCSPRSGDLSVYWYQQSLDQGLQFLIQYYNGEERAKGNILERFSAQQFPDLHSELNLSSLELGDSALYFCASSPGQGNSYNEQFFGPGTRLTVL.

This clone appeared once. V gene TRBV9 combines with J gene TRBJ2-3; TRBD2 matches 16 bases. CDR3 length: 16 residues. CDR1 is SGDLS, CDR2 YYNGEE, per germline. The V and J ends lost 2 bases and 4 bases, in that order; junction bases with no gene match: 1. CDR3 loop: CASSVGTSGGADTQYF. For the CDR3, the DNA is TGTGCCAGCAGCGTCGGGACTAGCGGGGGGGCAGATACGCAGTATTTT.

This chain joins TRBV19 and TRBJ1-5, with D perhaps TRBD1 (5 bases). The ends were cut back, 6 bases at V and 3 bases at J, with 18 bases in the middle. The CDR3 extends over 16 amino acids. Per the germline V gene, CDR1 is LNHDA and CDR2 is SQIVND (reference sequence). CDR3 nucleotides: TGTGCCAGTAGCCCGGGGGGGGGACTCCTCAATCAGCCCCAGCATTTT. Translation gives CASSPGGGLLNQPQHF.

The genes are TRBV7-9 and TRBJ1-5; D gene unclear. The V and J ends lost 5 bases and 9 bases respectively, with 11 bases between them. Looked up from germline, CDR1 is SEHNR and CDR2 is FQNEAQ (reference sequence). The CDR3 covers 12 residues. CDR3 region: CASSLNSGPQHF. The CDR3, as DNA: TGTGCCAGCAGCCTAAACTCGGGGCCCCAGCATTTT.

The gene calls are TRBV18 and TRBJ2-3, with D maybe TRBD2 (6 bases). Trimming took 0 bases from V and 2 from J, leaving 12 bases between them. CDR3 length equals 16 residues. Germline CDR1 is KGHSH and CDR2 is LQKENI. The CDR3 loop is CASSPPAGRITDTQYF. CDR3 nucleotides: TGTGCCAGCTCACCACCGGCGGGAAGGATCACAGATACGCAGTATTTT.

V gene TRBV7-8 combines with J gene TRBJ1-1; D is perhaps TRBD1 (6 bases). Germline CDR1 SGHVS, CDR2 FQNEAQ. The CDR3 length is 15 residues. V was clipped by 5 bases and J by 4 bases, with 17 bases between them. The DNA of the CDR3 is TGTGCCAGCAGCGCAGCCCCCAGGGGTGGCACTGAAGCTTTCTTT. Its translation is CASSAAPRGGTEAFF.

This chain joins TRBV18 and TRBJ1-2, with D maybe TRBD1 (6 bases). Germline CDR1 and CDR2: KGHSH and LQKENI. Trimming took 3 bases from V and 2 from J, leaving 10 bases between them. The CDR3 runs to 14 residues. The CDR3, as DNA: TGTGCCAGCTCACCTCGGACAGAAAACTATGGCTACACCTTC. It is translated as CASSPRTENYGYTF.

This chain uses TRBV4-2 with TRBJ2-7, with a weak D call TRBD1 (5 bases). Germline V CDR1 and CDR2: LGHNA, YNFKEQ. The V gene lost 3 bases and the J gene lost 1 base, with 10 bases spanning the gap. The CDR3 has 14 amino acids. The CDR3 sequence: CASSQRQTSYEQYF. The CDR3 DNA is TGTGCCAGCAGCCAGAGACAGACGTCCTACGAGCAGTACTTC.

The gene calls are TRBV5-1 and TRBJ1-1; D is unresolved. This CDR3 region has 13 residues. Germline V CDR1 and CDR2: SGHRS, YFSETQ. Trimming pared 0 bases from V and 5 bases from J, leaving 8 bases between. Written as DNA, the CDR3 is TGCGCCAGCAGCTTGGGGGCTGGGACTGAAGCTTTCTTT. This translates into CASSLGAGTEAFF.

This clone was counted a single time. The V gene is TRBV5-1, the J gene TRBJ2-5; 7 bases line up with TRBD2. The V gene end was trimmed by 5 bases and the J gene end by 9 bases; junction bases not matched to a gene: 19. The CDR3 extends over 16 amino acids. CDR1 is SGHRS, CDR2 YFSETQ, per germline. The CDR3 nucleotides are TGCGCCAGCAGTCCTACGGGAAGCGGGGCAGATCGAGCCCAGTACTTC. It codes for CASSPTGSGADRAQYF.

The chain employs TRBV19 and TRBJ2-1; possible D gene TRBD1, 5 bases. The germline V gene encodes CDR1 LNHDA and CDR2 SQIVND (reference sequence). This CDR3 has 11 residues. V was trimmed by 5 bases and J by 9 bases, leaving 8 bases between them. The CDR3 nucleotides read TGTGCCAGTAGTTCAGGGATTGAGCAGTTCTTC. This codes for CASSSGIEQFF. Combining the CDR3 with reference TRBV19 and TRBJ2-1 gives the whole variable domain DGGITQSPKYLFRKEGQNVTLSCEQNLNHDAMYWYRQDPGQGLRLIYYSQIVNDFQKGDIAEGYSVSREKKESFPLTVTSAQKNPTAFYLCASSSGIEQFFGPGTRLTVL.

The genes are TRBV7-2 and TRBJ1-4; 8 nucleotides line up with TRBD1. Losses at the gene ends were 1 base for V and 8 bases for J; bases not matched to a gene: 6. This CDR3 spans 15 amino acids. The germline gives CDR1 SGHTA, CDR2 FQGNSA. The CDR3 loop is CASSLGPTGEEKLFF. CDR3 nucleotide sequence: TGTGCCAGCAGCTTAGGACCGACAGGGGAAGAAAAACTGTTTTTT.

The chain employs TRBV4-3 and TRBJ1-6; a possible D gene is TRBD1 (5 bases). The CDR3 runs to 13 residues. CDR1 and CDR2 from the germline V gene are LGHNA and YSLEER. Trimming pared 4 bases from V and 9 bases from J, leaving 10 bases between. The CDR3, as DNA: TGCGCCAGCAGCCTTCAGGGTGGTTCACCCCTCCACTTT. Amino acids: CASSLQGGSPLHF.

This sequence joins TRBV5-4 and TRBJ2-3, with D perhaps matching TRBD2 (7 bases). This CDR3 has 16 residues. Trimming shortened V by 4 bases and J by 5 bases, and 20 bases separated the two germline ends. Germline V lookup: CDR1 SGHNT, CDR2 YYREEE (reference sequence). CDR3 nucleotide sequence: TGTGCCAGCAGCCTCCCCGGGGGGCGATCCCAAGATACGCAGTATTTT. Translation gives CASSLPGGRSQDTQYF.

The chain employs TRBV6-1 and TRBJ2-1; D is possibly TRBD1 (6 bases). Trimming stripped 2 bases from V and 1 base from J, with 6 bases between. CDR1 and CDR2 from the germline V gene are MNHNS and SASEGT. The CDR3 is made up of 14 amino acids. The CDR3: CASSETGSYNEQFF. In DNA, the CDR3 is TGTGCCAGCAGTGAAACAGGGTCCTACAATGAGCAGTTCTTC.

This chain uses TRBV18 with TRBJ2-3; a possible D gene is TRBD1 (5 bases). Germline lookup yields CDR1 KGHSH and CDR2 LQKENI. V dropped 2 bases and J dropped 2 bases, with 14 bases sitting between them. The CDR3 extends over 16 amino acids. CDR3 bases: TGTGCCAGCTCACCAGTGCAGGGAATAGCCACAGATACGCAGTATTTT. This encodes CASSPVQGIATDTQYF. Complete variable domain (other parts from reference TRBV18 and TRBJ2-3): NAGVMQNPRHLVRRRGQEARLRCSPMKGHSHVYWYRQLPEEGLKFMVYLQKENIIDESGMPKERFSAEFPKEGPSILRIQQVVRGDSAAYFCASSPVQGIATDTQYFGPGTRLTVL.

The chain recombines TRBV15 with TRBJ2-7; D gene ambiguous. Germline-derived CDR1 and CDR2 are LNHNV and YYDKDF (reference sequence). V was shortened by 0 bases and J by 3 bases, with 15 bases between the two germline ends. This CDR3 has 16 residues. CDR3 loop: CATSRDRHLPYYEQYF. CDR3 coding DNA: TGTGCCACCAGCAGAGATAGACACCTTCCCTACTACGAGCAGTACTTC.